This entry describes one T cell receptor beta chain. The assay was immunoSEQ multiplex PCR, and TCRdb's table has in-frame clones only and misses some. This table has 95,000 to 110,000 clones, 92% appearing once. This sample was taken from a study of T cell changes during pregnancy in multiple sclerosis. V lost 4 bases and J lost 1, with 13 bases in between. CDR1 is SGHAT and CDR2 is FQDESV in the germline V gene (reference sequence). The CDR3 extends over 15 amino acids. This sequence joins TRBV11-1 and TRBJ1-1; D may be TRBD1 (5 bases). Sequenced material: peripheral blood, taken in the third trimester of pregnancy. The source of this sequence is a female donor in good health, enrolled as a control in a pregnancy study. The CDR3 loop is CASSSSGGGNTEAFF. The CDR3 nucleotides are TGTGCCAGCAGCTCCTCTGGGGGGGGGAACACTGAAGCTTTCTTT.